This T cell receptor (beta chain) is drawn from a study of regulatory T cells in long-lasting Graves disease. Notes on this clonotype: A read error may explain this, as a much larger clone is one base away.

Time point defined: newly diagnosed GD, antithyroid drugs for less than 3 months. Researchers made the TCR library from RNA that was extracted from PBMCs. Per germline, CDR1 MNHNS and CDR2 SASEGT. This CDR3 comprises 13 residues. TCR beta libraries were built with iRepertoire HTBI primers and Arm-PCR of CDR3 regions. Via MiXCR, TCRdb re-called the multiplex PCR reads, giving one row per CDR3 protein. This sample has 400,000 to 550,000 distinct CDR3 sequences, with about 16% found just once. The same data also contributed to another study, on T cells in Graves' hyperthyroidism and ophthalmopathy.

This chain links TRBV6-1 with TRBJ1-4; the D gene is possibly TRBD1 (5 bases). This material consisted of peripheral blood mononuclear cells (PBMCs), taken at new diagnosis, from a patient treated with antithyroid drugs. The clonotype was recovered from a woman younger than 45 with Graves disease. The CDR3 region is CASIRQSNERLFF. The CDR3 DNA reads as TGTGCCAGCATTCGACAGTCTAATGAAAGACTGTTTTTT.